This TCR beta chain was obtained from a study of T cells in localized non-small cell lung cancer (dated by TCRdb to the early 2020s). Turning to the overall study: The study analyzed T cell repertoires of 200 to 250 early-stage NSCLC patients, comparing tumors and uninvolved tumor-adjacent lungs. The cohort was made up of under 250 treatment-naive NSCLC patients whose localized lung tumors had been resected. NSCLC patients had a mean age of around 66 years, and approximately 140 were male and some 98 female.

Beyond this particular receptor, the publication reports: Because multi-region tumor sequencing was not done, intratumor heterogeneity could not be ruled out. Uninvolved tumor-adjacent lung showed the highest T cell clonality, higher than tumor, which suggests more focused antigenic responses in the adjacent lung. A median of 57 of the top 100 tumor clones turned up in the paired uninvolved adjacent lung, and some 27 of those clones also ranked among the top 100 of that same adjacent lung. Longer overall survival was associated with higher T cell density in blood, whereas shorter survival was associated with higher clonality in adjacent lung. Because the study design was exploratory, TCR variables were selected using unadjusted p-values without false-discovery rate correction.

The immunoSEQ Assay was used to sequence TCR beta CDR3 regions from DNA. On the study's bioinformatics: To compute T cell density, TCR beta template counts were normalized to usable DNA, which was estimated by amplifying housekeeping genes. Richness was estimated with the preseqR package, extrapolating to 400,000 templates for PBMC samples and 120,000 templates for tissue samples. Clonality was defined as one minus Pielou's evenness. To identify tissue-enriched TCRs, differential abundance testing was run on productive amino-acid clonotypes with a minimum total count of 5 and an alpha of 0.1. The Jaccard Index and the Morisita Overlap Index were used to measure how much the repertoires overlapped between compartments. GLIPH grouped TCR beta CDR3s together with public tetramer-defined viral CDR3s, and a viral motif had to include at least three viral sequences and also show V-gene enrichment. TCRdb provides this immuneACCESS table in a form limited to in-frame rearrangements. Some clones are lacking; in checked studies, under half of them reflect an unresolved V gene, and why the rest are absent is not known. The V and J calls and clone size are taken from that table; D and trimming were inferred from the DNA. The sample table records around 50,000 clones; more than 85% of these occur just once. The top ten hold more than 2% of the sample.

For CDR1 and CDR2, the germline V gene lists MNHNS and SASEGT. The CDR3 sequence holds 17 residues, the cysteine and phenylalanine included. Only the CDR3 DNA is retained, 51 bases long and in frame from the first base. About this clone: What this receptor recognizes is not known. The junction does not match germline at one end; this may be a read error.

At diagnosis, tumor, uninvolved tumor-adjacent lung and peripheral blood were collected and then preserved as a mix of FFPE and fresh-frozen material. For TCR repertoire profiling, the blood samples were analyzed as peripheral blood mononuclear cells. The sequencing here drew on PBMCs, taken before any cancer treatment. This receptor was identified in a man aged 40 to 69 with stage II lung adenocarcinoma. The chain couples TRBV6-1 to TRBJ1-3; no confident D gene assignment can be made. The encoded CDR3 is CASSEVDFRFSGNTIYF. The DNA is as follows: TGTGCCAGCAGCGAAGTGGACTTTAGGTTCTCTGGAAACACCATATATTTT.